This TCR beta chain came from a study of post-analysis software for immune sequencing data. For the study at large: Both relapsing-remitting and secondary progressive multiple sclerosis featured among the disease courses, as did progressive-relapsing multiple sclerosis. Study-wide findings and caveats: Strong co-clustering by F measure was evident for samples that had been prepared in the same batch. Comparison of patients with controls showed five or six TRBV segments more frequent in patients, TRBV5-6, TRBV5-1 and TRBV20-1 among them. Diversity measured as normalized Chao1 was significantly lower in multiple sclerosis patients than in controls.

V was pared by 3 bases and J by 1 base, with 18 bases between. The CDR3 sequence is 17 residues long. The germline gives CDR1 MGHRA, CDR2 YSYEKL. Every TCR beta cDNA library bore unique molecular identifiers. Starting from roughly 1.1 to 9.2 million T cells, the study yielded 460,000 or so cDNA molecules. TCRdb ran MiXCR on the PCR reads and lists one entry per CDR3 protein. The sample includes 750,000 to 950,000 distinct CDR3 sequences, around 45% of them seen just once. This clonotype has only a few counts. Its antigen is still unknown. Sequencing was done on a sample of blood. This TCR derives from a girl between 5 and 17 years old with multiple sclerosis. The chain couples TRBV4-1 to TRBJ1-2; no clear D. For the CDR3, the DNA is TGCGCCAGCAGCCATCCCCACACCGCTCCGTTTAACTATGGCTACACCTTC. It specifies CASSHPHTAPFNYGYTF.